The subject of this entry is one T cell receptor beta chain. The CDR3 totals 16 residues. Germline CDR1 reads SGDLS; CDR2 reads YYNGEE. J gave up 5 bases and V 4 bases, and 11 bases lay outside the gene matches. The record originates from a study of blood T cell repertoires in COVID-19. About the study: There were acute and convalescent COVID-19 samples, and they came from the United States, Italy and Spain. T cells, B-cell-depleted T cells, or PBMCs provided the cDNA or gDNA that served as material.

Original methodology: Amplification from reference gene primers served as the basis for estimated nucleated cell counts. The method was immunoSEQ multiplex PCR; TCRdb's version includes in-frame clones alone and lacks a portion of them. Clone size and V and J calls were adopted from that table, with D and trimming inferred from the DNA. This sample has just under 250,000 clones; 75% to 90% occur once, and the top ten carry 4.1%. Sample: PBMCs or T cells enriched from blood (not recorded which). The clonotype originates from a woman between 25 and 40 years old who had recovered from COVID-19. V and J are TRBV9 and TRBJ1-4, with 7 nucleotides matching TRBD1. CDR3 nucleotide sequence: TGTGCCAGCAGCCCCCTATTGGACAGGACAAATGAAAAACTGTTTTTT. Its protein product is CASSPLLDRTNEKLFF.